Listed below are T cell receptor beta chains from one sample, sequenced in a study of blood T cell repertoires in COVID-19. Assay used: immunoSEQ multiplex PCR; TCRdb lists only in-frame clones, some missing. The top ten hold more than 15% of the sample, which has 45,000 to 65,000 clones, 70% to 90% seen once. Sequencing input: peripheral blood. These receptors were taken from a human donor in a cohort sampled during active COVID-19. The CDR3 runs from the conserved cysteine through the conserved F or W. Each record gives: J gene, clone size, D gene, V gene, CDR3 protein, CDR3 DNA. D genes are given only for firm matches. Size values are once, few and many counts, or a class for expanded clones, and some rows have none.

J: TRBJ1-6
size: .
D: .
V: TRBV4-3
CDR3: CASSQEAVYSPLHF
DNA: TGCGCCAGCAGCCAAGAGGCAGTTTATTCACCCCTCCACTTT

J: TRBJ2-2
size: .
D: .
V: TRBV28
CDR3: CASSLVGSANTGELFF
DNA: TGTGCCAGCAGTTTGGTCGGGTCAGCCAACACCGGGGAGCTGTTTTTT

J: TRBJ1-1
size: .
D: .
V: TRBV7-9
CDR3: CASSPLGGTLVNTEAFF
DNA: TGTGCCAGCAGCCCCTTGGGGGGGACGCTTGTGAACACTGAAGCTTTCTTT

J: TRBJ1-6
size: .
D: .
V: TRBV28
CDR3: CASTIPGHGDSPLHF
DNA: TGTGCCAGCACCATCCCGGGACACGGCGATTCACCCCTCCACTTT

J: TRBJ1-2
size: .
D: .
V: TRBV6-2/TRBV6-3
CDR3: CASSYRREAGYTF
DNA: TGTGCCAGCAGTTACCGCAGGGAGGCGGGCTACACCTTC

J: TRBJ2-7
size: .
D: .
V: TRBV4-3
CDR3: CASSQSRGSPYEQYF
DNA: TGCGCCAGCAGCCAAAGCAGGGGAAGTCCCTACGAGCAGTACTTC

J: TRBJ2-5
size: .
D: .
V: TRBV14
CDR3: CASSQYSTTWLETQYF
DNA: TGTGCCAGCAGCCAGTACAGTACCACCTGGCTAGAGACCCAGTACTTC

J: TRBJ1-6
size: .
D: TRBD1
V: TRBV19
CDR3: CASSTRDRDLTYNSPLHF
DNA: TGTGCCAGTAGTACCCGGGACAGGGATTTGACCTATAATTCACCCCTCCACTTT

J: TRBJ1-5
size: .
D: TRBD1
V: TRBV6-5
CDR3: CASSPTWDSHQPQHF
DNA: TGTGCCAGCAGTCCTACATGGGACAGCCATCAGCCCCAGCATTTT

J: TRBJ1-1
size: .
D: .
V: TRBV11-2
CDR3: CASSLGQAAEAFF
DNA: TGTGCCAGCAGCTTAGGCCAGGCAGCTGAAGCTTTCTTT

J: TRBJ2-4
size: .
D: TRBD1
V: TRBV5-1
CDR3: CASSTQGGLAKNIQYF
DNA: TGCGCCAGCAGCACACAGGGGGGCCTAGCCAAAAACATTCAGTACTTC

J: TRBJ1-4
size: .
D: TRBD1
V: TRBV5-1
CDR3: CASSNSGGSTNEKLFF
DNA: TGCGCCAGCAGCAACTCAGGGGGCTCGACTAATGAAAAACTGTTTTTT

J: TRBJ2-3
size: once
D: .
V: TRBV7-2
CDR3: CASSLDGGTLTDTQYF
DNA: TGTGCCAGCAGCTTAGACGGTGGGACATTAACAGATACGCAGTATTTT

J: TRBJ2-5
size: .
D: .
V: TRBV10-3
CDR3: CAISEATDREGLYF
DNA: TGTGCCATCAGTGAGGCAACGGACAGGGAGGGGTTGTACTTC

J: TRBJ2-1
size: .
D: TRBD2
V: TRBV30
CDR3: CAWTRLARNEQFF
DNA: TGTGCCTGGACCCGACTAGCTCGTAATGAGCAGTTCTTC

J: TRBJ2-1
size: .
D: .
V: TRBV11-2
CDR3: CASSLSGGKNEQFF
DNA: TGTGCCAGCAGCTTATCCGGGGGTAAGAATGAGCAGTTCTTC

J: TRBJ1-2
size: .
D: .
V: TRBV4-1
CDR3: CASQPRDTTFYGYTF
DNA: TGCGCCAGCCAACCCCGGGACACCACCTTCTATGGCTACACCTTC

J: TRBJ2-3
size: .
D: TRBD2
V: TRBV9
CDR3: CASALSGGTDTQYF
DNA: TGTGCCAGCGCCCTGAGCGGGGGCACAGATACGCAGTATTTT

J: TRBJ2-7
size: few
D: .
V: TRBV7-9
CDR3: CASSLGNRDYEQYF
DNA: TGTGCCAGCAGCTTAGGGAACAGGGACTACGAGCAGTACTTC

J: TRBJ2-7
size: .
D: .
V: TRBV11-2
CDR3: CASSLTPGLGIYEQYF
DNA: TGTGCCAGCAGCCTCACCCCGGGACTGGGGATCTACGAGCAGTACTTC

J: TRBJ1-4
size: .
D: TRBD1
V: TRBV7-6
CDR3: CASGRGQGAEKLFF
DNA: TGTGCCAGCGGGAGGGGACAGGGGGCTGAAAAACTGTTTTTT

J: TRBJ2-1
size: .
D: .
V: TRBV12-5
CDR3: CASGIVDNNEQFF
DNA: TGTGCTAGTGGAATCGTAGATAACAATGAGCAGTTCTTC

J: TRBJ1-6
size: .
D: .
V: TRBV30
CDR3: CAWNSYGDSPLHF
DNA: TGTGCCTGGAACTCCTACGGGGATTCACCCCTCCACTTT

J: TRBJ2-7
size: once
D: TRBD1
V: TRBV5-1
CDR3: CASSLGGTESYEQYF
DNA: TGCGCCAGCAGCTTGGGAGGGACAGAGTCCTACGAGCAGTACTTC

J: TRBJ2-7
size: .
D: .
V: TRBV5-4
CDR3: CASRQTGGAYEQYF
DNA: TGTGCCAGCAGACAAACAGGCGGGGCGTACGAGCAGTACTTC

J: TRBJ1-3
size: few
D: .
V: TRBV18
CDR3: CASSPLPVSGNTIYF
DNA: TGTGCCAGCTCACCATTACCGGTCTCTGGAAACACCATATATTTT

J: TRBJ1-4
size: .
D: .
V: TRBV7-9
CDR3: CASSPDFNEKLFF
DNA: TGTGCCAGCAGCCCGGACTTTAATGAAAAACTGTTTTTT

J: TRBJ1-2
size: .
D: TRBD1
V: TRBV10-3
CDR3: CAISEPGGTGGTYGYTF
DNA: TGTGCCATCAGTGAGCCCGGCGGAACAGGGGGAACCTATGGCTACACCTTC

J: TRBJ2-1
size: few
D: .
V: TRBV7-9
CDR3: CASSLSASEQFF
DNA: TGTGCCAGCAGCTTAAGCGCCAGCGAGCAGTTCTTC

J: TRBJ2-3
size: once
D: .
V: TRBV18
CDR3: CASSPQTVSTDTQYF
DNA: TGTGCCAGCTCACCACAGACAGTTAGCACAGATACGCAGTATTTT

J: TRBJ2-5
size: .
D: .
V: TRBV5-1
CDR3: CASSGGLLETQYF
DNA: TGCGCCAGCAGCGGTGGACTATTGGAGACCCAGTACTTC

J: TRBJ2-7
size: .
D: TRBD1
V: TRBV19
CDR3: CASSHNFDRGEQYF
DNA: TGTGCCAGTAGTCACAACTTCGACAGGGGCGAGCAGTACTTC

J: TRBJ1-1
size: .
D: .
V: TRBV18
CDR3: CASSLKALKAFF
DNA: TGTGCCAGCTCACTAAAAGCACTGAAAGCTTTCTTT

J: TRBJ2-2
size: .
D: .
V: TRBV10-3
CDR3: CAISLTGPDGELFF
DNA: TGTGCCATCAGCCTGACAGGTCCGGACGGGGAGCTGTTTTTT

J: TRBJ1-2
size: .
D: .
V: TRBV3-1/TRBV3-2
CDR3: CASSQGDRLLSNYGYTF
DNA: TGTGCCAGCAGCCAGGGTGACAGGCTTCTCTCTAACTATGGCTACACCTTC

J: TRBJ1-1
size: .
D: .
V: TRBV7-2
CDR3: CASSFEQNMNTEAFF
DNA: TGTGCCAGCAGCTTTGAACAGAACATGAACACTGAAGCTTTCTTT

J: TRBJ1-2
size: few
D: TRBD1
V: TRBV2
CDR3: CASSRTGAGYTF
DNA: TGTGCCAGCAGCCGGACAGGGGCCGGCTACACCTTC

J: TRBJ2-5
size: .
D: .
V: TRBV6-5
CDR3: CASSYSGLATATQYF
DNA: TGTGCCAGCAGTTACTCGGGTCTAGCCACGGCGACCCAGTACTTC

J: TRBJ1-2
size: .
D: .
V: TRBV30
CDR3: CAWSTAGRGSYASTF
DNA: TGTGCCTGGAGTACTGCGGGGCGAGGGAGCTACGCTAGCACCTTC